This TCR beta chain appears in the sequencing data of a study of shared clonotypes between healthy human individuals. Original methodology: Owing to the provision of junction-only sequences devoid of quality scores by immunoSEQ, filtering differed. Produced via immunoSEQ multiplex PCR; TCRdb's table is partial and in-frame only. V and J calls and clone size are given by that table; D and trimming were obtained from the DNA. The sample records about 1.1 million clones, roughly 80% being singletons. In the CD4+ fraction, cells were divided into CD45RA+ naive and CD45RA-negative memory subsets. This clone was seen a few times. The antigen is unknown. The study's findings and limits: Even with large depth, rarefaction showed that sorted-subset sequencing was incomplete.

The specimen sequenced was memory CD4+ T cells from PBMCs. Subset described: CD45RA-negative fraction. The TCR sequence derives from a man younger than 30 in good health. Some clones in this sample may be carry-over from other donors' samples.

DNA of the CDR3: TGCGCCAGCAGCCAGTTCCAAACCGGGGAGCTGTTTTTT. Translating gives CASSQFQTGELFF. The chain is built from TRBV4-1 and TRBJ2-2; the D is unclear. Trimming took off 3 bases at V and 5 bases at J, with 7 bases between the two ends. The CDR3 is 13 residues long. Per germline, CDR1 MGHRA and CDR2 YSYEKL.